The clone carrying this TCR beta chain came up once. Antigen: not known. V lost 1 base to trimming and J lost 4 bases; unmatched junction nucleotides: 2. CDR1 is LNHNV and CDR2 is YYDKDF in the germline V gene (reference sequence). The CDR3 covers 15 residues. Sample-barcoded 5' priming and a J-beta primer mix drove a second PCR of roughly 7 to 11 cycles. TCRdb used MiXCR to reprocess the 5' RACE reads, holding one entry per CDR3 protein. This sample has about 580,000 distinct CDR3 sequences, with around half found just once. Staff drew approximately 9.7 milliliters of peripheral blood from each donor. Extraction of total RNA produced a minimum of 5.5 micrograms from each sample. This specimen belongs to a study of blood T cells in healthy people across ages. Study results and caveats: Diversity figures derived from one million T cells were judged to underestimate the true value.

The receptor's source is a man older than 75 in good health. This chain joins TRBV15 and TRBJ1-4; 8 nucleotides match TRBD1. Sequenced sample: blood. The CDR3 loop reads CATSRGTGNNEKLFF. Here the CDR3 DNA reads TGTGCCACCAGCAGAGGGACAGGGAATAATGAAAAACTGTTTTTT. Complete variable domain (other parts from reference TRBV15 and TRBJ1-4): DAMVIQNPRYQVTQFGKPVTLSCSQTLNHNVMYWYQQKSSQAPKLLFHYYDKDFNNEADTPDNFQSRRPNTSFCFLDIRSPGLGDTAMYLCATSRGTGNNEKLFFGSGTQLSVL.